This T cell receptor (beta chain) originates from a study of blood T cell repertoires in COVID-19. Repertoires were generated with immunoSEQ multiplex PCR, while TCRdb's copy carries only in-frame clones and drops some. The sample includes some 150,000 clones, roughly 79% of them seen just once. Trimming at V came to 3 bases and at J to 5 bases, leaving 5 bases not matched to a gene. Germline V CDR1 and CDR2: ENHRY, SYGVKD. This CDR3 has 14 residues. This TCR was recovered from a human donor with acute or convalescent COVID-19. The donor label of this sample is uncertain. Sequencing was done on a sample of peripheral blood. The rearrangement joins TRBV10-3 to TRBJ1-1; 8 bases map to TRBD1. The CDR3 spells CAISETGGETEAFF. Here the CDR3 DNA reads TGTGCCATCAGTGAAACAGGGGGAGAAACTGAAGCTTTCTTT.